The 10 T cell receptor beta chains in this list originate from one sample, sequenced in a study of blood T cells in healthy people across ages. Through a sample-barcoded 5' primer and a J-beta primer mix, a second PCR was run for roughly 6 to 12 cycles. TCRdb reanalysed the 5' RACE reads using MiXCR and keeps one entry per CDR3 protein. This table has roughly 800,000 distinct CDR3 sequences, more than 45% appearing once. The material sequenced was blood. Source of these receptors: a man aged 25 to 45 in good health.

This clonotype turned up a few times. V and J are TRBV7-9 and TRBJ2-3; D is perhaps TRBD1 or TRBD2 (5 bases each). The V end lost 5 bases, the J end lost 9 bases, and 21 bases lay between the germline ends. Germline CDR1 reads SEHNR; CDR2 reads FQNEAQ (reference sequence). The CDR3 has 15 residues. The CDR3 DNA is TGTGCCAGCAGCAGTAGAGGGGCCGAGACGGGGACGCAGTATTTT. Translating gives CASSSRGAETGTQYF. Based on the CDR3 plus reference TRBV7-9 and TRBJ2-3, the full variable domain is DTGVSQNPRHKITKRGQNVTFRCDPISEHNRLYWYRQTLGQGPEFLTYFQNEAQLEKSRLLSDRFSAERPKGSFSTLEIQRTEQGDSAMYLCASSSRGAETGTQYFGPGTRLTVL.

This clonotype turned up a few times. The gene calls are TRBV20-1 and TRBJ2-1; tentative D call: TRBD2 (6 bases). CDR1 is DFQATT, CDR2 SNEGSKA, per germline (reference sequence). The CDR3 is 15 amino acids. V lost 5 bases and J lost 2, with 16 bases in between. CDR3 protein: CSAEIAELPYNEQFF. The CDR3 nucleotides read TGCAGTGCTGAAATAGCGGAGCTTCCCTACAATGAGCAGTTCTTC.

This clonotype came up a few times. This chain connects TRBV6-5 to TRBJ2-3, with 12 bases fitting TRBD2. Trimming cost V 6 bases and J 6 bases; bases outside gene matches: 7. Germline loops: CDR1 MNHEY, CDR2 SVGAGI. The length of the CDR3 is 15 residues. The CDR3 coding sequence is TGTGCCAGCAGGCTGCTAGCGGGGGGGAGTGATACGCAGTATTTT. This codes for CASRLLAGGSDTQYF.

For the CDR3, the DNA is TGTGCCAGTAATATGGGACTAGGAGAGACCCAGTACTTC. Its translation is CASNMGLGETQYF. The chain joins TRBV19 to TRBJ2-7; TRBD2 matches 8 bases. Judging by the DNA end, TRBJ2-5 fits better; the J call may be wrong. There are 13 residues in the CDR3. Germline V lookup: CDR1 LNHDA, CDR2 SQIVND (reference sequence).

This clonotype was observed a few times. Being one base from a much bigger clone, this may be a read error. The chain uses TRBV20-1 and TRBJ2-5; D unresolved. The CDR3 spans 10 residues. Trimming took off 1 base at V and 4 bases at J, with 1 base between the two ends. From germline, CDR1 is DFQATT and CDR2 SNEGSKA (reference sequence). Written as DNA, the CDR3 is TGCAGTGCTAGAGTAGAGACCCAGTACTTC. Translated, it gives CSARVETQYF.

This sequence joins TRBV6-5 and TRBJ2-3, with D possibly matching TRBD1 (5 bases). Germline assignment: CDR1 MNHEY and CDR2 SVGAGI. V lost 4 bases and J 1 base, leaving 12 bases between the germline ends. This CDR3 has 15 residues. The CDR3 DNA reads TGTGCCAGCAGTTCCACAGGAGAAGGCACAGATACGCAGTATTTT. This encodes CASSSTGEGTDTQYF.

This chain uses TRBV7-2 with TRBJ2-7; D ambiguous. Germline values: CDR1 SGHTA, CDR2 FQGNSA. Between the trimmed V and J ends, which lost 5 bases and 0 bases, there was a span of 11 bases. The CDR3 runs 14 residues. Here the CDR3 DNA reads TGTGCCAGCAGCCCGACGAGACACTCCTACGAGCAGTACTTC. It encodes CASSPTRHSYEQYF. Drawing the rest from reference TRBV7-2 and TRBJ2-7, the complete variable domain is GAGVSQSPSNKVTEKGKDVELRCDPISGHTALYWYRQSLGQGLEFLIYFQGNSAPDKSGLPSDRFSAERTGGSVSTLTIQRTQQEDSAVYLCASSPTRHSYEQYFGPGTRLTVT.

A remark on this clonotype: At one boundary the junction diverges from the germline segment, which might be a read error. The CDR3 here is CASSLGLAGGPSDTQYF. The CDR3 coding sequence is TGCGCCAGCAGCTTGGGGCTAGCGGGGGGGCCGTCAGACACGCAGTATTTT. V gene TRBV5-1 combines with J gene TRBJ2-3; 12 bases map to TRBD2. The CDR3 consists of 17 residues. Germline V gives CDR1 SGHRS, CDR2 YFSETQ.

This clonotype was observed a few times. The chain joins TRBV12-3 or TRBV12-4 to TRBJ2-3; 7 bases line up with TRBD1. The CDR3 totals 19 residues. J was trimmed by 0 bases and V by 2 bases; bases with no gene match: 14. The CDR3 is CASSLPPGQLISSTDTQYF. For the CDR3, the DNA is TGTGCCAGCAGTTTACCTCCGGGACAGCTTATCTCCAGCACAGATACGCAGTATTTT.

J is TRBJ2-1 and V is TRBV10-3; 8 bases line up with TRBD2. Trimming at V came to 0 bases and at J to 4 bases, leaving 14 bases not matched to a gene. The CDR3 totals 19 residues. The germline V gene has CDR1 ENHRY and CDR2 SYGVKD. The CDR3 DNA reads as TGTGCCATCAGTGAGTCCAGCGGGAGAGGCCGTAAGACGTACAATGAGCAGTTCTTC. Residues: CAISESSGRGRKTYNEQFF.